This T cell receptor beta chain was profiled in a study of cytomegalovirus exposure and HLA in healthy donors. Study-level information: In an early release, HLA-typed donors contributed about 79 million unique TCR sequences.

With 60 Vbeta and 13 Jbeta primers, the PCR was carried out. Profiled with immunoSEQ multiplex PCR; TCRdb holds only in-frame clones, not every one. This repertoire shows some 170,000 clones, 77% found once; its top ten account for 3% to 4.5%. This CDR3 comprises 15 residues. V gave up 4 bases and J gave up 2 bases; unmatched junction bases: 3. The germline CDR1 and CDR2 sequences are SGHTA and FQGNSA. This rearrangement joins TRBV7-2 to TRBJ2-5; 11 nucleotides line up with TRBD2. The sample taken for sequencing was PBMCs. This TCR was recovered from a woman aged 60 to 75 in good health and CMV-seropositive. CDR3 DNA sequence: TGTGCCAGCAGCTGGGCTAGCGGGGGGCAAGAGACCCAGTACTTC. Translated, it gives CASSWASGGQETQYF. Supplemented by reference TRBV7-2 and TRBJ2-5, the full variable domain reads GAGVSQSPSNKVTEKGKDVELRCDPISGHTALYWYRQSLGQGLEFLIYFQGNSAPDKSGLPSDRFSAERTGGSVSTLTIQRTQQEDSAVYLCASSWASGGQETQYFGPGTRLLVL.